The T cell receptor (beta chain) described here comes from a study of T cell changes during pregnancy in multiple sclerosis. TCRdb's table, derived via immunoSEQ multiplex PCR, lists solely in-frame clones and lacks some. The data contain tens of thousands of clones, 89% of them singletons. Germline V CDR1 and CDR2: SNHLY, FYNNEI. V was clipped by 9 bases and J by 5 bases; unmatched bases: 13. CDR3 length: 14 residues. The chain is built from TRBV2 and TRBJ2-7; 7 bases align to TRBD2. The clonotype comes from a female donor with multiple sclerosis, enrolled in a pregnancy study. Sequencing used CD4+ T cells from peripheral blood mononuclear cells, obtained in the second trimester of pregnancy. The CDR3 sequence: CARGGTARSDEQYF. The CDR3, as DNA: TGTGCCAGGGGGGGGACCGCCAGGTCGGACGAGCAGTACTTC.